This T cell receptor (beta chain) stems from a study of T-cell reconstitution after alpha-beta-depleted transplantation in children. Study-level points and caveats: Diversity of TCRbeta at day 60 was high in some patients, arising from surviving recipient T cells and thymic progenitors. Reportedly, only several hundred clones from non-depleted graft cells drove alpha-beta T-cell counts at about two months. A year post-transplant, T-cell counts and diversity derived mostly from newly produced T cells.

The CDR3 covers 16 residues. Germline CDR1 SGHTA, CDR2 FQGNSA. Trimming removed 2 bases from V and 3 bases from J, with 14 bases in between. On this clonotype itself: Its target is unknown.

Molecular barcoding with unique molecular identifiers was used for the TCRbeta library. TCRdb ran MiXCR on the PCR reads and lists one entry per CDR3 protein. The top ten clones hold around 0.8% of a sample with approximately 630,000 distinct CDR3 sequences, around 12% of them seen once. The sample here was PBMCs, taken before TCRalphabeta/CD19-depleted stem cell transplant. V usage is TRBV7-2 and J usage is TRBJ2-1; D is uncertain. This clonotype was sampled from a girl aged 2 to 10 with congenital amegakaryocytic thrombocytopenia, due to receive a stem cell transplant. CDR3 coding DNA: TGTGCCAGCAGCTTATTCCCTCCTGCCGACTACAATGAGCAGTTCTTC. Translating it yields CASSLFPPADYNEQFF.